This T cell receptor (beta chain) was found in a study of T cells expressing NK-cell markers. Overall study: HCMV serostatus: seven of eight sequenced donors positive, one negative. Study observations and caveats: The dominant NKG2C+ clonotypes represented about 1.0-7.0% of CD8+ T cells in several donors. The CD3+CD56-NKG2C+ fraction was also led by these clonotypes in several donors.

Scientists made TCR beta cDNA using 5'RACE template switching with UMIs. TCRdb processed the 5' RACE reads again and assigns one entry to each CDR3 protein, with no DNA. Its table lists roughly 390,000 distinct CDR3 sequences. The CDR3 is 14 amino acids. Germline CDR1 reads MNHEY; CDR2 reads SMNVEV (reference sequence). Worth noting for this clonotype: Its specificity is not known.

This chain links TRBV27 with TRBJ1-6. Specimen: blood T cells: a sorted CD56 or NKG2C T cell subset, CD4+ or CD8+ T cells, or bulk PBMC T cells (not recorded which). The sequence derives from a woman aged 45 to 65 in good health. CDR3 loop: CASSPGTENSPLHF.